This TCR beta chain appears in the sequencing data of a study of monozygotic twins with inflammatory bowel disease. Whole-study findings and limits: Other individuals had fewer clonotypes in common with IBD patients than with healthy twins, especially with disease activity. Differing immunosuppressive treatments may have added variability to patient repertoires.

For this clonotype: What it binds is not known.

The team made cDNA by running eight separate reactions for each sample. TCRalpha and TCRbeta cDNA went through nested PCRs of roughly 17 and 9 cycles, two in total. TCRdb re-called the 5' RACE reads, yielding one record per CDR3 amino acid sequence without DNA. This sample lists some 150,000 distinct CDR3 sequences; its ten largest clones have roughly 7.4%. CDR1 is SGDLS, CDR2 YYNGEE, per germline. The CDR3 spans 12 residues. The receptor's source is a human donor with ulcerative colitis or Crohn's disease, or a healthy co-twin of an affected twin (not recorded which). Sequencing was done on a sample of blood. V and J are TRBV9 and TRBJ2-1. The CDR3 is CASSVKVTEQFF.